The 27 T cell receptor beta chains below come from one sample, sequenced in a study of shared clonotypes between healthy human individuals. Profiled with immunoSEQ multiplex PCR; TCRdb holds only in-frame clones, not every one. The table includes some 630,000 clones, roughly 70% detected once. Source material: memory CD4+ T cells sorted from blood. Noted subset: CD45RA-negative fraction. The receptors come from a woman under 40 in good health.

V usage is TRBV7-2 and J usage is TRBJ2-2; D remains unclear. Germline CDR1 reads SGHTA; CDR2 reads FQGNSA. Between the trimmed V and J ends, which lost 1 base and 2 bases, there was a span of 5 bases. The CDR3 totals 14 residues. The CDR3 DNA reads as TGTGCCAGCAGCTTAGTGGCTAACACCGGGGAGCTGTTTTTT. Translated, it gives CASSLVANTGELFF.

CDR3 sequence (DNA): TGTGCCAGCAGTATTCTGGGGATGAACACTGAAGCTTTCTTT. The encoded protein is CASSILGMNTEAFF. This chain uses TRBV6-1 with TRBJ1-1; D is uncertain. This CDR3 has 14 residues. Trimming cost V 5 bases and J 0 bases, with 10 bases left between them. In germline, CDR1 is MNHNS, CDR2 SASEGT.

This clone has just a few counts. This rearrangement joins TRBV5-1 to TRBJ1-1, with TRBD1 as a possible D gene (5 bases). The CDR3 has 14 amino acids. CDR1 is SGHRS, CDR2 YFSETQ, per germline. Trimming cost V 0 bases and J 5 bases, with 11 bases left between them. The CDR3 sequence: CASSLVKGSTEAFF. DNA for the CDR3: TGCGCCAGCAGCTTGGTAAAGGGGTCGACTGAAGCTTTCTTT.

This sequence joins TRBV10-2 and TRBJ2-1, with TRBD2 matching over 10 bases. The CDR3 extends over 15 amino acids. Per germline, CDR1 WSHSY and CDR2 SAAADI. The ends lost 6 bases at V and 5 bases at J; junction bases unmatched: 7. The CDR3 loop reads CASRTGTSEHNEQFF. The CDR3 DNA reads TGCGCCAGCAGGACCGGGACTAGCGAACACAATGAGCAGTTCTTC.

This clone was detected a few times. The rearrangement uses TRBV19 and TRBJ2-4, with a possible D match to TRBD1 (5 bases). Germline CDR1 reads LNHDA; CDR2 reads SQIVND (reference sequence). This CDR3 has 17 residues. V was trimmed by 3 bases and J by 0 bases, leaving 15 bases between them. This CDR3 reads CASSMVGAGLAKNIQYF. The CDR3 coding sequence is TGTGCCAGTAGTATGGTGGGCGCAGGGCTAGCCAAAAACATTCAGTACTTC.

The gene calls are TRBV6-5 and TRBJ1-1, with 8 bases fitting TRBD1. The CDR3 is 12 amino acids. Germline values: CDR1 MNHEY, CDR2 SVGAGI. Trimming took 2 bases from V and 7 from J; bases not matched to a gene: 0. Written as DNA, the CDR3 is TGTGCCAGCAGTTACGGGACAGGTGAAGCTTTCTTT. It is translated as CASSYGTGEAFF.

This clone was seen a few times. The chain carries TRBV19 and TRBJ1-1, with a tentative D call TRBD1 (5 bases). This CDR3 is 14 amino acids long. The germline V gene encodes CDR1 LNHDA and CDR2 SQIVND (reference sequence). The V end was cut by 6 bases, the J end by 5 bases, with 16 bases between. The CDR3 region is CASSPRQRDTEAFF. CDR3 nucleotide sequence: TGTGCCAGTAGCCCTCGACAGCGCGATACTGAAGCTTTCTTT.

The V call is TRBV2, the J call TRBJ1-5; TRBD1 is a possible D gene (6 bases). Germline loops: CDR1 SNHLY, CDR2 FYNNEI. The V end was cut by 8 bases, the J end by 2 bases, with 13 bases between. This CDR3 has 14 amino acids. The CDR3 loop is CASRGPRGNQPQHF. The CDR3 DNA reads TGTGCCAGCCGGGGGCCCAGGGGCAATCAGCCCCAGCATTTT. The variable domain in full, completed from reference TRBV2 and TRBJ1-5, reads EPEVTQTPSHQVTQMGQEVILRCVPISNHLYFYWYRQILGQKVEFLVSFYNNEISEKSEIFDDQFSVERPDGSNFTLKIRSTKLEDSAMYFCASRGPRGNQPQHFGDGTRLSIL.

This chain uses TRBV25-1 with TRBJ2-5, with a weak D call TRBD2 (8 bases). CDR1 and CDR2 (germline): MGHDK, SYGVNS. Trimming removed 4 bases from V and 2 bases from J, with 20 bases in between. The CDR3 covers 17 residues. This chain's CDR3 is CASSVGQAIAGQETQYF. As DNA, the CDR3 is TGTGCCAGCAGTGTCGGACAGGCGATAGCGGGGCAAGAGACCCAGTACTTC.

The rearrangement links TRBV11-1 to TRBJ2-5, with D tentatively TRBD1 (6 bases). Trimming stripped 4 bases from V and 5 bases from J, with 14 bases between. This CDR3 spans 14 amino acids. Germline lookup yields CDR1 SGHAT and CDR2 FQDESV (reference sequence). The CDR3 loop is CASSSQGWGETQYF. The DNA of the CDR3 is TGTGCCAGCAGCTCACAGGGATGGGGGGAGACCCAGTACTTC. Full variable domain (rest looked up from reference TRBV11-1 and TRBJ2-5): EAEVAQSPRYKITEKSQAVAFWCDPISGHATLYWYRQILGQGPELLVQFQDESVVDDSQLPKDRFSAERLKGVDSTLKIQPAELGDSAMYLCASSSQGWGETQYFGPGTRLLVL.

This clone has a single count. This rearrangement joins TRBV19 to TRBJ2-1; TRBD2 agrees at 9 bases. With V trimmed by 5 bases and J by 0 bases, 2 bases remained unmatched. Germline values: CDR1 LNHDA, CDR2 SQIVND (reference sequence). This CDR3 has 15 residues. CDR3 nucleotide sequence: TGTGCCAGTAGTCAGACTAGCGGCTCCTACAATGAGCAGTTCTTC. Translation gives CASSQTSGSYNEQFF.

V gene TRBV4-1 combines with J gene TRBJ2-3; D unclear. V dropped 1 base and J dropped 6 bases, with 11 bases sitting between them. Germline CDR1 reads MGHRA; CDR2 reads YSYEKL. The CDR3 covers 14 residues. In DNA, the CDR3 is TGCGCCAGCAGCCAAGCCGCCCAGTCTGATACGCAGTATTTT. It specifies CASSQAAQSDTQYF.

Concerning this clone: A read error may produce the germline difference seen at one junction end. The gene calls are TRBV5-6 and TRBJ2-2; D unclear. Germline-derived CDR1 and CDR2 are SGHDT and YYEEEE. The CDR3 covers 15 residues. This CDR3 reads CASSLISCPTWELFF. The DNA for the CDR3 is TGTGCCAGCAGCTTGATCAGTTGCCCCACCTGGGAGCTGTTTTTT.

This rearrangement joins TRBV11-3 to TRBJ2-7; tentatively, D is TRBD1 or TRBD2 (7 bases each). CDR1 SGHNT and CDR2 YENEEA come from the germline V gene. The CDR3 has 15 residues. With 5 bases removed from V and 3 bases from J, the gap between germline ends came to 17 bases. CDR3 region: CASSKGGDSVYEQYF. The CDR3 nucleotides read TGTGCCAGCAGCAAAGGGGGGGACAGCGTCTACGAGCAGTACTTC.

This clone was picked up one time. The V call is TRBV2, the J call TRBJ2-1, with TRBD1 as a possible D gene (6 bases). CDR3 size: 14 residues. Per germline, CDR1 SNHLY and CDR2 FYNNEI. Trimming removed 0 bases at V and 7 bases at J, with 10 bases between. The CDR3 bases are TGTGCCAGCAGTGAAGCTGACAGGCTTAATGAGCAGTTCTTC. Translation: CASSEADRLNEQFF.

The chain uses TRBV19 and TRBJ1-2; D is uncertain. Trimming removed 6 bases from V and 1 base from J, with 3 bases in between. This CDR3 contains 11 residues. CDR1 and CDR2 from the germline V gene are LNHDA and SQIVND (reference sequence). CDR3 nucleotides: TGTGCCAGTAGGTTTAACTATGGCTACACCTTC. Its translation is CASRFNYGYTF.

The chain carries TRBV2 and TRBJ2-7; TRBD2 matches at 9 bases. CDR1 and CDR2 from the germline V gene are SNHLY and FYNNEI. CDR3 length: 16 amino acids. Losses at the gene ends were 1 base for V and 5 bases for J; bases not matched to a gene: 9. CDR3 loop: CASSEGVAGAWDEQYF. The CDR3 DNA is TGTGCCAGCAGTGAAGGTGTAGCGGGGGCCTGGGACGAGCAGTACTTC. Based on the CDR3 plus reference TRBV2 and TRBJ2-7, the full variable domain is EPEVTQTPSHQVTQMGQEVILRCVPISNHLYFYWYRQILGQKVEFLVSFYNNEISEKSEIFDDQFSVERPDGSNFTLKIRSTKLEDSAMYFCASSEGVAGAWDEQYFGPGTRLTVT.

The chain joins TRBV5-1 to TRBJ1-2; D ambiguous. Per the germline V gene, CDR1 is SGHRS and CDR2 is YFSETQ. CDR3 length equals 16 residues. The V gene lost 0 bases and the J gene lost 7 bases, with 19 bases spanning the gap. The CDR3 sequence: CASSLEGGPRASGYTF. The CDR3 nucleotides are TGCGCCAGCAGCTTGGAGGGAGGCCCAAGGGCCTCTGGCTACACCTTC.

The chain links TRBV5-1 to TRBJ2-2, with a weak D call TRBD1 (5 bases). Deletions cut 4 bases from V and 0 bases from J, with 19 bases between. The V gene's germline CDR1 is SGHRS and CDR2 YFSETQ. The length of the CDR3 is 18 residues. The chain's CDR3 is CASSLRQGAVANTGELFF. The CDR3 DNA reads as TGCGCCAGCAGCCTACGACAAGGGGCAGTGGCGAACACCGGGGAGCTGTTTTTT.

This clone was found once. The chain combines TRBV11-2 with TRBJ2-1, with TRBD2 matching over 7 bases. Germline values: CDR1 SGHAT, CDR2 FQNNGV. Trimming removed 7 bases from V and 6 bases from J; junction bases left unmatched: 18. This CDR3 region has 17 residues. CDR3 sequence: CASTLTFGTNKINEQFF. In DNA, the CDR3 is TGTGCCAGCACGCTCACTTTTGGGACTAACAAAATCAATGAGCAGTTCTTC.

A remark on this clone: A much larger clone sits a single nucleotide away, making a read error possible. Other DNA sequences in the same sample also yield this CDR3. This chain's CDR3 is CASSSNNEQFF. CDR3 DNA sequence: TGTGCCAGCAGCTCCAACAATGAGCAGTTCTTC. The chain carries TRBV5-4 and TRBJ2-1, with D unresolved. This CDR3 is built from 11 residues. Germline assignment: CDR1 SGHNT and CDR2 YYREEE (reference sequence). Variable domain in full (rest from reference TRBV5-4 and TRBJ2-1): ETGVTQSPTHLIKTRGQQVTLRCSSQSGHNTVSWYQQALGQGPQFIFQYYREEENGRGNFPPRFSGLQFPNYSSELNVNALELDDSALYLCASSSNNEQFFGPGTRLTVL.

This clone was counted between two and nine times. This chain links TRBV7-6 with TRBJ2-7; TRBD2 is a possible D gene (6 bases). This CDR3 has 13 amino acids. CDR1 is SGHVS, CDR2 FNYEAQ, per germline. With 1 base removed from V and 6 bases from J, the gap between germline ends came to 10 bases. CDR3 DNA sequence: TGTGCCAGCAGCTTAGAACGGGGGATCGAGCAGTACTTC. This encodes CASSLERGIEQYF.

The chain recombines TRBV5-1 with TRBJ1-1; no firm D call. The V end lost 1 base, the J end lost 5 bases, and 9 bases lay between the germline ends. CDR1 is SGHRS and CDR2 is YFSETQ in the germline V gene. The CDR3 has 13 amino acids. CDR3: CASSLSRETEAFF. The CDR3 DNA sequence: TGCGCCAGCAGCTTGTCCCGCGAGACTGAAGCTTTCTTT.

The V gene is TRBV30, the J gene TRBJ1-1; 10 nucleotides match TRBD1. This CDR3 spans 13 amino acids. The V segment lost 8 bases and the J segment 5 bases; nucleotides outside the gene matches: 8. Germline lookup yields CDR1 GTSNPN and CDR2 SVGIG (reference sequence). Here the CDR3 reads CAGGTGVVTEAFF. The CDR3 DNA reads TGTGCCGGCGGGACAGGGGTTGTGACTGAAGCTTTCTTT.

The gene calls are TRBV27 and TRBJ2-7, with 8 bases aligning to TRBD2. The germline gives CDR1 MNHEY, CDR2 SMNVEV (reference sequence). This CDR3 region has 16 residues. The V gene end was trimmed by 2 bases and the J gene end by 4 bases; junction bases not matched to a gene: 10. The CDR3 loop is CASSLRGGSSGYEQYF. CDR3 DNA sequence: TGTGCCAGCAGTTTAAGGGGGGGGTCTAGCGGGTACGAGCAGTACTTC.

This chain uses TRBV7-2 with TRBJ2-7; D is undetermined. The germline V gene has CDR1 SGHTA and CDR2 FQGNSA. The CDR3 length is 12 residues. Trimming left V 5 bases short and J 4 bases short, with 9 bases between. The CDR3 here is CASSVDGYEQYF. The CDR3 DNA follows: TGTGCCAGCAGCGTAGACGGGTACGAGCAGTACTTC.

For this clone: An end of the junction differs from the germline gene, which may be a read error. The genes are TRBV6-5 and TRBJ2-5, with TRBD1 as a possible D gene (6 bases). Per germline, CDR1 MNHEY and CDR2 SVGAGI. The CDR3 runs to 14 residues. The CDR3 reads CASSLDSHQGTQYF. The DNA of the CDR3 is TGTGCCAGCAGCCTGGACAGCCACCAAGGGACCCAGTACTTC.